This TCR beta chain was recorded in a study of blood T cell repertoires in COVID-19. Study overall: Nucleic acid was either cDNA or gDNA, and it came from T cells, B-cell-depleted T cells, or PBMCs.

Categorization into cohorts depended on clinical history that participants reported. The recovered donors of Cohort 3 showed two negative PCRs, clearance, or symptom resolution. Losses at the gene ends were 1 base for V and 9 bases for J; bases not matched to a gene: 10. CDR1 is SGHTA and CDR2 is FQGNSA in the germline V gene. The CDR3 loop spans 16 amino acids. Source study methods: Estimates of nucleated cell counts were drawn from the amplification of reference gene primers. Using immunoSEQ multiplex PCR, the repertoire was profiled, and TCRdb retains in-frame clones only, with some absent. V, J and clone size were drawn from that table, and D and trimming were deduced from the DNA. The sample lists about 160,000 clones, roughly 90% seen once, with less than 8.5% in the top ten.

Sequencing was performed on PBMCs or T cells enriched from blood (not recorded which). J is TRBJ2-1 and V is TRBV7-2; 9 nucleotides line up with TRBD2. The sequence was collected from a woman in her forties or fifties who had recovered from COVID-19. CDR3 residues: CASSLGVGGGVAEQFF. In DNA, the CDR3 is TGTGCCAGCAGCTTAGGTGTCGGCGGGGGGGTGGCTGAGCAGTTCTTC.